Following are 6 T cell receptor beta chains from one sample sequenced in a study of blood T cell repertoires in COVID-19. Using immunoSEQ multiplex PCR, the repertoire was profiled, and TCRdb retains in-frame clones only, with some absent. The sample has some 200,000 clones, more than 75% seen once. The specimen was peripheral blood. The receptors stem from a man younger than 35 with active or convalescent COVID-19.

The rearrangement links TRBV27 to TRBJ2-1, with 16 bases fitting TRBD2. CDR1 and CDR2 from the germline V gene are MNHEY and SMNVEV (reference sequence). With V trimmed by 4 bases and J by 3 bases, 6 bases remained unmatched. CDR3 length equals 18 residues. The CDR3 sequence is CASSSGTSGGVSYNEQFF. The CDR3 DNA is TGTGCCAGCAGTTCGGGGACTAGCGGGGGGGTGAGCTACAATGAGCAGTTCTTC.

The chain uses TRBV5-1 and TRBJ1-2, with TRBD1 matching over 7 bases. The CDR3 extends over 17 amino acids. Trimming at V came to 4 bases and at J to 3 bases, leaving 15 bases not matched to a gene. Germline V CDR1 and CDR2: SGHRS, YFSETQ. CDR3 in amino acids: CASSPIPPDRAHYGYTF. In DNA, the CDR3 is TGCGCCAGCAGCCCGATACCACCAGACAGGGCTCACTATGGCTACACCTTC.

The chain carries TRBV5-5 and TRBJ2-1; tentatively, D is TRBD1 (5 bases). V gave up 2 bases and J gave up 10 bases, with 10 bases separating them. This CDR3 has 12 residues. CDR1 is SGHKS, CDR2 YYEKEE, per germline (reference sequence). CDR3 residues: CASSFSGIEQFF. The CDR3 DNA reads as TGTGCCAGCAGCTTCTCAGGGATCGAGCAGTTCTTC.

The chain recombines TRBV19 with TRBJ2-1, with 16 bases lining up with TRBD2. This CDR3 comprises 18 residues. Germline V CDR1 and CDR2: LNHDA, SQIVND (reference sequence). V shed 4 bases, J shed 6 bases, and the junction held 9 bases outside the gene matches. The CDR3, as DNA: TGTGCCAGTAGTACCCCCGGGACTAGCGGGGGGGGAGTCAATGAGCAGTTCTTC. Its translation: CASSTPGTSGGGVNEQFF.

This chain links TRBV28 with TRBJ2-7, with TRBD2 matching over 10 bases. J lost 5 bases, V lost 1 base, and 8 bases had no gene match. The germline CDR1 and CDR2 sequences are MDHEN and SYDVKM. The CDR3 has 16 residues. The CDR3 nucleotides read TGTGCCAGCAGTTTATTAACGGGACTAGCGAGTCACGAGCAGTACTTC. Amino acids: CASSLLTGLASHEQYF.

This chain connects TRBV6-4 to TRBJ2-3, with D possibly TRBD1 on 5 matching bases. V lost 0 bases to trimming and J lost 1 base, with 11 bases between them. The CDR3 sequence is 16 residues long. Germline CDR1 MRHNA, CDR2 SNTAGT. CDR3: CASSDSRLGGTDTQYF. The CDR3 DNA is TGTGCCAGCAGTGACTCGCGGCTAGGGGGCACAGATACGCAGTATTTT.